The 27 T cell receptor beta chains below were found in one sample sequenced in a study of shared clonotypes between healthy human individuals. The method was immunoSEQ multiplex PCR; TCRdb's version includes in-frame clones alone and lacks a portion of them. The sample contains approximately 2.5 million clones, 93% of which appear only once. The source material was naive CD4+ T cells from PBMCs. Subset of the sample: CD45RA+ positively selected. All receptors derive from a young man in good health. Some clones in this sample may be carry-over from other donors' samples.

The CDR3 DNA follows: TGTGCCAGCAGCATACAGGGGGGCGATGAGCAGTTCTTC. Translated, it gives CASSIQGGDEQFF. The V and J genes are TRBV5-4 and TRBJ2-1; TRBD1 agrees at 8 bases. The V gene's germline CDR1 is SGHNT and CDR2 YYREEE (reference sequence). V was pared by 4 bases and J by 8 bases, with 5 bases of the junction left unmatched. This CDR3 has 13 amino acids.

In nucleotides, the CDR3 is TGCGCCAGCAGCTTGGGTATAGGGGCTAACGAGCAGTACTTC. Amino acid sequence: CASSLGIGANEQYF. The chain links TRBV5-1 to TRBJ2-7; tentative D call: TRBD1 (5 bases). The CDR3 consists of 14 residues. Germline V gene sequence: CDR1 SGHRS, CDR2 YFSETQ. Trimming removed 0 bases from V and 5 bases from J, with 12 bases in between.

The V gene is TRBV5-1, the J gene TRBJ1-2; TRBD1 is a possible D gene (5 bases). The germline gives CDR1 SGHRS, CDR2 YFSETQ. The CDR3 is 16 amino acids. Trimming took 2 bases from V and 3 from J, leaving 17 bases between them. CDR3 nucleotides: TGCGCCAGCAGCTTTCAGGGCGGGGGACTCGACTATGGCTACACCTTC. Amino acid sequence: CASSFQGGGLDYGYTF. Filled out from reference TRBV5-1 and TRBJ1-2, the complete variable domain reads KAGVTQTPRYLIKTRGQQVTLSCSPISGHRSVSWYQQTPGQGLQFLFEYFSETQRNKGNFPGRFSGRQFSNSRSEMNVSTLELGDSALYLCASSFQGGGLDYGYTFGSGTRLTVV.

This chain links TRBV2 with TRBJ1-2; D call uncertain. With 6 bases removed from V and 8 bases from J, the gap between germline ends came to 16 bases. The germline CDR1 and CDR2 sequences are SNHLY and FYNNEI. CDR3 length: 13 residues. CDR3 residues: CASRPDGRGGYTF. CDR3 sequence (DNA): TGTGCCAGCAGACCGGACGGGCGTGGGGGCTACACCTTC.

This chain uses TRBV4-2 with TRBJ1-1; D unresolved. Germline loops: CDR1 LGHNA, CDR2 YNFKEQ. Trimming removed 5 bases from V and 1 base from J, with 8 bases in between. The CDR3 sequence is 13 residues long. CDR3 DNA sequence: TGTGCCAGCAGCTACGCCCCGAACACTGAAGCTTTCTTT. It encodes CASSYAPNTEAFF.

The chain employs TRBV5-6 and TRBJ2-3; D gene uncertain. Trimming took 0 bases from V and 4 from J, leaving 6 bases between them. The CDR3 contains 13 residues. Germline values: CDR1 SGHDT, CDR2 YYEEEE. This chain's CDR3 is CASSLVFSDTQYF. The CDR3 region has the DNA TGTGCCAGCAGCTTGGTCTTCTCAGATACGCAGTATTTT. The full variable domain, with the rest looked up from reference TRBV5-6 and TRBJ2-3, is DAGVTQSPTHLIKTRGQQVTLRCSPKSGHDTVSWYQQALGQGPQFIFQYYEEEERQRGNFPDRFSGHQFPNYSSELNVNALLLGDSALYLCASSLVFSDTQYFGPGTRLTVL.

The chain employs TRBV28 and TRBJ2-5, with TRBD2 matching 12 bases. Germline lookup yields CDR1 MDHEN and CDR2 SYDVKM. The CDR3 extends over 19 amino acids. The J segment lost 5 bases and the V segment lost 5 bases, leaving 18 bases of the junction unmatched. CDR3 DNA: TGTGCCAGCAGTACTATCGGTGGACTAGCGGGACATCGGGGGGAGACCCAGTACTTC. Amino acid sequence: CASSTIGGLAGHRGETQYF.

CDR3 in amino acids: CASSPRGGSPGETQYF. CDR3 in DNA: TGTGCCAGCAGCCCCCGGGGGGGAAGTCCCGGAGAGACCCAGTACTTC. This chain connects TRBV7-3 to TRBJ2-5; 8 bases line up with TRBD2. Germline CDR1 is SGHTA and CDR2 is FQGTGA. The CDR3 runs 16 residues. V lost 5 bases, J lost 4 bases, and 12 bases stayed unmatched.

As for this clone: In the same sample, other DNA sequences code for this CDR3. This sequence joins TRBV5-1 and TRBJ2-5, with TRBD2 matching over 16 bases. The junction had 6 bases not matched to a gene; V was cut back by 3 bases and J by 4 bases. The germline V gene encodes CDR1 SGHRS and CDR2 YFSETQ. The CDR3 spans 17 residues. CDR3 nucleotides: TGCGCCAGCAGCTGGGGACTAGCGGGAGGGCCGGGAGAGACCCAGTACTTC. Translation gives CASSWGLAGGPGETQYF.

This clone appeared a single time. The chain employs TRBV28 and TRBJ2-3; 12 bases are shared with TRBD2. The CDR3 consists of 16 residues. Germline CDR1 MDHEN, CDR2 SYDVKM. V trimming: 3 bases; J trimming: 4 bases; junction bases outside the gene matches: 5. The CDR3 DNA reads TGTGCCAGCAGTTTTCTGACTAGCGGGAGCCCAGATACGCAGTATTTT. Translated: CASSFLTSGSPDTQYF.

This sequence joins TRBV5-6 and TRBJ2-2; TRBD2 agrees at 10 bases. Germline V gene sequence: CDR1 SGHDT, CDR2 YYEEEE. J was trimmed by 6 bases and V by 2 bases; bases with no gene match: 7. The CDR3 length is 16 residues. The CDR3 here is CASSLWLAGVAGELFF. CDR3 DNA sequence: TGTGCCAGCAGCTTATGGCTAGCGGGAGTGGCCGGGGAGCTGTTTTTT.

Comments on this clone: This sample includes further DNA sequences coding for the same CDR3. The chain is built from TRBV18 and TRBJ2-7; D gene ambiguous. V was trimmed by 3 bases and J by 2 bases, leaving 5 bases between them. This CDR3 is 12 amino acids long. Looked up from germline, CDR1 is KGHSH and CDR2 is LQKENI. CDR3 coding DNA: TGTGCCAGCTCACCCCAGACCTACGAGCAGTACTTC. It is translated as CASSPQTYEQYF.

This chain joins TRBV6-4 and TRBJ2-1; D gene unclear. Germline V gene sequence: CDR1 MRHNA, CDR2 SNTAGT. Trimming took 8 bases from V and 8 from J, leaving 16 bases between them. CDR3 length: 13 amino acids. CDR3 protein: CASSRVERDEQFF. The CDR3, as DNA: TGTGCCAGCTCTCGGGTCGAACGGGATGAGCAGTTCTTC.

The chain links TRBV21-1 to TRBJ2-1; no check of the table's D call, TRBD2, against the DNA was made. TRBV21-1 counts as a pseudogene. CDR3 length equals 15 residues. The CDR3 reads CASSLAGASYNEQFF. The CDR3 DNA follows: TGTGCCAGCAGCCTAGCGGGAGCCTCCTACAATGAGCAGTTCTTC.

This chain links TRBV28 with TRBJ1-1; TRBD1 agrees at 8 bases. With V trimmed by 6 bases and J by 0 bases, 9 bases remained unmatched. CDR1 is MDHEN, CDR2 SYDVKM, per germline. The CDR3 sequence is 16 residues long. As DNA, the CDR3 is TGTGCCAGCAGCCGCCCGGGACAGGCGATGAACACTGAAGCTTTCTTT. It translates to CASSRPGQAMNTEAFF.

The chain uses TRBV11-2 and TRBJ2-1, with 12 bases aligning to TRBD2. Trimming took 6 bases from V and 4 from J; bases not matched to a gene: 4. From germline, CDR1 is SGHAT and CDR2 FQNNGV. The CDR3 sequence is 15 residues long. CDR3: CASRPTSGSYNEQFF. In DNA form, the CDR3 reads TGTGCCAGCAGGCCGACTAGCGGGAGTTACAATGAGCAGTTCTTC.

Only one count was recorded for this clone. CDR3 sequence reads: CASSLNFNEQFF. CDR3 nucleotides: TGTGCCAGCAGCTTAAATTTCAATGAGCAGTTCTTC. The rearrangement joins TRBV7-3 to TRBJ2-1; D uncertain. CDR1 SGHTA and CDR2 FQGTGA come from the germline V gene. The CDR3 consists of 12 residues. With 1 base removed from V and 6 bases from J, the gap between germline ends came to 4 bases.

This chain links TRBV6-1 with TRBJ2-6, with D unclear. Germline V CDR1 and CDR2: MNHNS, SASEGT. The CDR3 totals 13 residues. Trimming took off 8 bases at V and 3 bases at J, with 8 bases between the two ends. The CDR3 region is CASCRFGANVLTF. In DNA form, the CDR3 reads TGTGCCAGCTGCAGGTTTGGGGCCAACGTCCTGACTTTC.

CDR3 sequence (DNA): TGTGCCAGCAGTGTCAGCAGAGTAAATAGCAATCAGCCCCAGCATTTT. Amino acid sequence: CASSVSRVNSNQPQHF. The chain couples TRBV6-1 to TRBJ1-5; D gene uncertain. This CDR3 is built from 16 residues. Germline CDR1 is MNHNS and CDR2 is SASEGT. V was shortened by 4 bases and J by 0 bases, with 13 bases between the two germline ends.

The rearrangement uses TRBV7-8 and TRBJ1-4, with D perhaps TRBD1 (5 bases). Per the germline V gene, CDR1 is SGHVS and CDR2 is FQNEAQ. With 5 bases removed from V and 4 bases from J, the gap between germline ends came to 17 bases. This CDR3 is built from 16 residues. This chain's CDR3 is CASSLRRRQNNEKLFF. The CDR3 bases are TGTGCCAGCAGCCTTAGAAGAAGACAGAATAATGAAAAACTGTTTTTT.

Regarding this clone: The sample has other DNA sequences that encode this CDR3 too. This chain links TRBV6-6 with TRBJ1-1; D is unclear. The germline V gene has CDR1 MNHNY and CDR2 SVGAGI (reference sequence). V gave up 0 bases and J gave up 1 base, with 9 bases separating them. The CDR3 has 15 amino acids. The CDR3 loop is CASSYSWGGNTEAFF. The CDR3, as DNA: TGTGCCAGCAGTTACTCCTGGGGTGGGAACACTGAAGCTTTCTTT.

The chain combines TRBV18 with TRBJ1-5, with TRBD1 matching 8 bases. Trimming at V came to 1 base and at J to 2 bases, leaving 4 bases not matched to a gene. The CDR3 runs 16 residues. From germline, CDR1 is KGHSH and CDR2 LQKENI. DNA of the CDR3: TGTGCCAGCTCACCACAAGACAGGGGTGGCAATCAGCCCCAGCATTTT. Its protein product is CASSPQDRGGNQPQHF.

The chain uses TRBV5-1 and TRBJ2-5; 14 nucleotides line up with TRBD2. V lost 4 bases and J lost 1; bases outside the gene matches: 6. The CDR3 contains 17 residues. Germline CDR1 is SGHRS and CDR2 is YFSETQ. The CDR3 DNA follows: TGCGCCAGCAGCAAGGGACTAGCGGGAGCTTTCCAAGAGACCCAGTACTTC. Its translation: CASSKGLAGAFQETQYF.

DNA of the CDR3: TGTGCCATCAGTGAGGACAGGGACCGGCCTGGAGCTTTCTTT. This gives the protein CAISEDRDRPGAFF. The chain uses TRBV10-3 and TRBJ1-1; 7 positions agree with TRBD1. CDR3 length: 14 residues. J was trimmed by 10 bases and V by 2 bases; bases with no gene match: 10. CDR1 and CDR2 (germline): ENHRY, SYGVKD.

Comment on this clone: Other DNA sequences of this sample code for an identical CDR3. The genes are TRBV5-1 and TRBJ2-1; D possibly matches TRBD1 or TRBD2 (5 bases each). Germline CDR1 reads SGHRS; CDR2 reads YFSETQ. Trimming took 0 bases from V and 7 from J, leaving 8 bases between them. There are 13 residues in the CDR3. CDR3 bases: TGCGCCAGCAGCTTGGTTGGGGGAAATGAGCAGTTCTTC. Protein: CASSLVGGNEQFF.

CDR3 nucleotides: TGTGCCAGCAGCCTCGCTACAGGGACGAAGCCCCAGCATTTT. Amino acids: CASSLATGTKPQHF. The rearrangement links TRBV7-8 to TRBJ1-5; a weak D match, TRBD1 (6 bases). V lost 5 bases and J lost 8, with 16 bases in between. Germline loops: CDR1 SGHVS, CDR2 FQNEAQ. The CDR3 has 14 amino acids.

V is TRBV25-1 and J is TRBJ1-2; the D gene is possibly TRBD1 (5 bases). This CDR3 has 13 residues. The germline V gene has CDR1 MGHDK and CDR2 SYGVNS. The V and J ends lost 2 bases and 6 bases respectively, with 10 bases between them. CDR3 region: CASSEIDSNGYTF. The CDR3 region has the DNA TGTGCCAGCAGTGAAATAGACAGTAATGGCTACACCTTC.